The TCR beta chain under discussion was sequenced for a study of blood T cell repertoires in COVID-19. Study background: The analysed material was cDNA or gDNA that came from T cells, B-cell-depleted T cells, or PBMCs.

Germline V gene data show CDR1 as MDHEN and CDR2 as SYDVKM. The CDR3 is 12 residues long. V shed 4 bases and J shed 3 bases, with 5 bases lying between them. Sequencing was performed with immunoSEQ multiplex PCR; in TCRdb, only in-frame clones are kept and a portion is missing. The sample gives approximately 71,000 clones, 80% to 90% of which show up once; roughly 5% is in the top ten. The J gene is TRBJ2-3, the V gene TRBV28; D gene ambiguous. Specimen: peripheral blood. The receptor's source is a human donor in a cohort sampled during active COVID-19. CDR3 DNA: TGTGCCAGCAGTTCCCCTACAGATACGCAGTATTTT. Translated: CASSSPTDTQYF.